This T cell receptor (beta chain) was profiled in a study of OX40 agonist ivuxolimab in advanced cancers. Measured with immunoSEQ multiplex PCR; TCRdb has only the in-frame clones, and not every one. The sample lists 9,500 to 15,000 clones; about three quarters were seen once. The CDR3 runs 15 residues. V was pared by 0 bases and J by 3 bases, with 5 bases of the junction left unmatched. Germline V gene data show CDR1 as SGHRS and CDR2 as YFSETQ. The sample consisted of CD4+ or CD8+ T cells sorted from blood, taken in a trial of the OX40 agonist ivuxolimab. The rearrangement joins TRBV5-1 to TRBJ2-7; 8 bases are shared with TRBD2. The receptor was isolated from an adult with an advanced solid tumor such as melanoma, head and neck, liver or kidney cancer. The CDR3 DNA reads as TGCGCCAGCAGCTTGGTCGGGGGGGCCTTCTACGAGCAGTACTTC. Encoded protein: CASSLVGGAFYEQYF.